The 3 T cell receptor beta chains presented below share a single source sample, sequenced in a study of cytomegalovirus exposure and HLA in healthy donors. This PCR relied on a set of 60 Vbeta primers and 13 Jbeta primers. The table came from immunoSEQ multiplex PCR; TCRdb's copy has only in-frame clones and leaves some out. The repertoire holds about 200,000 clones, with about 88% as singletons. The specimen was PBMCs. Source of these receptors: a woman between 25 and 40 years old in good health and CMV-seronegative.

The count of this clone is one. The chain has TRBV5-1 and TRBJ1-6; tentative D call: TRBD1 (5 bases). Germline lookup yields CDR1 SGHRS and CDR2 YFSETQ. Trimming took off 0 bases at V and 8 bases at J, with 9 bases between the two ends. CDR3 length: 14 amino acids. Here the CDR3 reads CASSLGSGDSPLHF. CDR3 DNA sequence: TGCGCCAGCAGCTTGGGCTCGGGGGATTCACCCCTCCACTTT.

This clone was detected only once. The chain links TRBV5-1 to TRBJ1-1; TRBD1 matches at 8 bases. CDR1 and CDR2 (germline): SGHRS, YFSETQ. The CDR3 runs 15 residues. Trimming cost V 0 bases and J 1 base; bases outside gene matches: 2. CDR3 region: CASSLVGTGNTEAFF. CDR3 in DNA: TGCGCCAGCAGCTTGGTTGGGACAGGGAACACTGAAGCTTTCTTT. The whole variable domain, remainder taken from reference TRBV5-1 and TRBJ1-1, is KAGVTQTPRYLIKTRGQQVTLSCSPISGHRSVSWYQQTPGQGLQFLFEYFSETQRNKGNFPGRFSGRQFSNSRSEMNVSTLELGDSALYLCASSLVGTGNTEAFFGQGTRLTVV.

V gene TRBV7-9 combines with J gene TRBJ2-1; no clear D. The V gene lost 5 bases and the J gene lost 7 bases, with 21 bases spanning the gap. Germline assignment: CDR1 SEHNR and CDR2 FQNEAQ (reference sequence). The CDR3 totals 16 residues. The CDR3 bases are TGTGCCAGCAGCCTCTCTTTAGCCCAGATTACTAATGAGCAGTTCTTC. It is translated as CASSLSLAQITNEQFF.